This passage covers 22 T cell receptor beta chains from one sample sequenced in a study of tumor-infiltrating lymphocytes in primary liver carcinoma. TCR beta cDNA was reverse-transcribed from around 0.55 ug of total RNA. The reaction used a constant-region primer and ProtoScript II reverse transcriptase. Investigators got TCR beta libraries out of three nested multiplex PCR rounds, done with slightly modified ARM-PCR. Forward primers for TRBV1-TRBV30 and a C-beta reverse primer served the first two PCR rounds, at roughly 10 cycles each. TCRdb fed the multiplex PCR reads into MiXCR, producing one record per CDR3 protein. Of 90,000 to 150,000 distinct CDR3 sequences listed, 65% to 75% are singletons. Each 20-30 mg portion of unsorted bulk tissue served as the source for co-extraction of RNA and DNA. Sequenced: tumor-adjacent normal liver tissue. All receptors derive from a woman aged 60 to 75 with primary liver carcinoma and hepatitis B virus infection.

Ten or more counts support this clonotype. The chain recombines TRBV5-1 with TRBJ2-2; D unresolved. This CDR3 is built from 14 residues. V was shortened by 0 bases and J by 4 bases, with 7 bases between the two germline ends. CDR1 and CDR2 (germline): SGHRS, YFSETQ. Written as DNA, the CDR3 is TGCGCCAGCAGCTTGGAGATTGCCACCGGGGAGCTGTTTTTT. Encoded protein: CASSLEIATGELFF.

At least ten counts were recorded for this clonotype. V gene TRBV6-5 combines with J gene TRBJ1-1; TRBD1 matches 8 bases. This CDR3 has 11 residues. The germline V gene encodes CDR1 MNHEY and CDR2 SVGAGI. Trimming removed 5 bases from V and 10 bases from J; junction bases left unmatched: 3. Here the CDR3 reads CASSQGAGAFF. Written as DNA, the CDR3 is TGTGCCAGCAGTCAGGGGGCGGGAGCTTTCTTT.

V usage is TRBV28 and J usage is TRBJ1-2, with a tentative D call TRBD1 (5 bases). The CDR3 sequence is 15 residues long. The germline CDR1 and CDR2 sequences are MDHEN and SYDVKM. Trimming shortened V by 5 bases and J by 8 bases, and 21 bases separated the two germline ends. The CDR3 spells CASSRASGGVGGYTF. DNA for the CDR3: TGTGCCAGCAGTCGCGCTTCCGGGGGGGTTGGAGGCTACACCTTC.

On this clonotype: The junction and the germline gene differ at one end; a read error may be behind it. V usage is TRBV19 and J usage is TRBJ2-2; tentatively, D is TRBD2 (5 bases). CDR3 size: 14 residues. Per the germline V gene, CDR1 is LNHDA and CDR2 is SQIVND (reference sequence). In DNA, the CDR3 is TGTGCCAGTAGTCCCCTAACTATCGGTGGGGAGCTGTCTTTT. Its translation is CASSPLTIGGELSF.

This clonotype was observed a few times. V usage is TRBV5-1 and J usage is TRBJ2-7, with 7 bases aligning to TRBD2. The CDR3 extends over 15 amino acids. The germline gives CDR1 SGHRS, CDR2 YFSETQ. V gave up 0 bases and J gave up 3 bases; unmatched junction bases: 6. CDR3 sequence (DNA): TGCGCCAGCAGCTTGGGAGGGAGGGATCTCTACGAGCAGTACTTC. Its translation: CASSLGGRDLYEQYF.

This clonotype has only a few counts. The CDR3 loop is CASSFRGGKRATQYF. CDR3 coding DNA: TGTGCCAGCAGCTTTAGGGGGGGAAAAAGGGCTACGCAGTATTTT. V and J are TRBV11-2 and TRBJ2-3; tentatively, D is TRBD2 (7 bases). The CDR3 sequence is 15 residues long. V gave up 3 bases and J gave up 8 bases, with 18 bases separating them. Per the germline V gene, CDR1 is SGHAT and CDR2 is FQNNGV.

Worth noting for this clonotype: This may stem from a read error, because a much larger clone lies one nucleotide away. Because it lacks the conserved phenylalanine or tryptophan at the end, this CDR3 is likely a read error. The chain combines TRBV5-1 with TRBJ2-7; tentatively, D is TRBD1 (5 bases). The V end was cut by 1 base, the J end by 2 bases, with 10 bases between. The CDR3 length is 14 residues. Germline V gene lookup returns CDR1 SGHRS and CDR2 YFSETQ. The CDR3 bases are TGCGCCAGCAGCTTGAGGCAGGACACCTACGAGCAGTACATC. Its translation is CASSLRQDTYEQYI.

The chain carries TRBV18 and TRBJ1-1, with D possibly being TRBD1 (5 bases). Germline V gives CDR1 KGHSH, CDR2 LQKENI. Between the trimmed V and J ends, which lost 1 base and 4 bases, there was a span of 10 bases. This CDR3 spans 14 amino acids. CDR3 coding DNA: TGTGCCAGCTCACCACTCGGGGGGACCACTGAAGCTTTCTTT. It encodes CASSPLGGTTEAFF.

The chain recombines TRBV12-3 or TRBV12-4 with TRBJ1-1; D is undetermined. Trimming pared 9 bases from V and 1 base from J, leaving 12 bases between. CDR3 length equals 13 residues. The CDR3, as DNA: TGTGCCAGTAGCCGACATGGGAACACTGAAGCTTTCTTT. Encoded protein: CASSRHGNTEAFF.

This clonotype was seen many times. CDR3: CASSQGGWGDSPLHF. DNA for the CDR3: TGTGCCAGCAGCCAAGGGGGATGGGGGGATTCACCCCTCCACTTT. This sequence joins TRBV14 and TRBJ1-6, with D possibly matching TRBD1 (5 bases). With 1 base removed from V and 8 bases from J, the gap between germline ends came to 12 bases. CDR3 size: 15 residues. The germline V gene has CDR1 SGHDN and CDR2 FVKESK.

As concerns this clonotype: As the CDR3 is not closed by the conserved phenylalanine or tryptophan, this likely results from a read error. The V and J genes are TRBV11-2 and TRBJ2-6; D is unresolved. CDR1 and CDR2 (germline): SGHAT, FQNNGV. The CDR3 extends over 15 amino acids. In DNA form, the CDR3 reads TGTGTCAGCAGCGCGACGAGCTCTGGGGCCAACGTCCTGACTTCA. Its translation is CVSSATSSGANVLTS.

Worth noting for this clonotype: The junction and the germline gene differ at one end; a read error may be behind it. The chain combines TRBV12-3 or TRBV12-4 with TRBJ1-4; 8 positions match TRBD1. The CDR3 has 14 amino acids. The CDR3 DNA sequence: TGTGCCAGCAGCCAGCAGGGGGCTGGTGTAAAACTGTTTTTC. As protein: CASSQQGAGVKLFF.

With regard to this clonotype: Given the absence of the conserved phenylalanine or tryptophan at the CDR3 end, a read error is likely. In nucleotides, the CDR3 is TGCAGCGCTGTTTCGGACACTGAAGCTTTCTTA. Translated: CSAVSDTEAFL. The rearrangement uses TRBV29-1 and TRBJ1-1, with D hard to call. V lost 7 bases to trimming and J lost 3 bases, with 9 bases between them. The CDR3 contains 11 residues. CDR1 is SQVTM and CDR2 is ANQGSEA in the germline V gene.

Concerning this clonotype: One end of the junction fails to match germline, which may point to a read error. The genes are TRBV7-9 and TRBJ2-5; 10 bases are a match to TRBD2. The length of the CDR3 is 15 residues. In germline, CDR1 is SEHNR, CDR2 FQNEAQ (reference sequence). CDR3 sequence: CVSSETSGYQETQYF. In nucleotides, the CDR3 is TGTGTCAGCAGCGAGACTAGCGGGTATCAAGAGACCCAGTACTTC. Drawing the rest from reference TRBV7-9 and TRBJ2-5, the complete variable domain is DTGVSQNPRHKITKRGQNVTFRCDPISEHNRLYWYRQTLGQGPEFLTYFQNEAQLEKSRLLSDRFSAERPKGSFSTLEIQRTEQGDSAMYLCVSSETSGYQETQYFGPGTRLLVL.

Concerning this clonotype: At one of its ends the junction is not consistent with the germline gene, which may arise from a read error. The CDR3 reads CASSQGGVSLLRPYGYTF. The CDR3 bases are TGTGCCAGCAGCCAAGGCGGGGTCAGCCTCCTCAGACCCTATGGCTACACCTTC. V and J are TRBV4-1 and TRBJ1-2; D gene ambiguous. Per the germline V gene, CDR1 is MGHRA and CDR2 is YSYEKL. CDR3 length: 18 residues.

As regards this clonotype: An end of the junction differs from the germline gene, which may be a read error. V is TRBV4-2 and J is TRBJ1-2; D gene ambiguous. This CDR3 has 13 amino acids. Germline loops: CDR1 LGHNA, CDR2 YNFKEQ. CDR3 DNA sequence: TGTGCCAACAGCCCGCGACCGGACTATGGCTACAGCTTC. Amino acids: CANSPRPDYGYSF.

This clonotype was observed many times. The gene calls are TRBV9 and TRBJ2-1; TRBD1 aligns across 9 bases. Germline V gene lookup returns CDR1 SGDLS and CDR2 YYNGEE. The CDR3 runs to 16 residues. V lost 3 bases, J lost 0 bases, and 4 bases stayed unmatched. The CDR3 sequence: CASSAPGQGSYNEQFF. CDR3 coding DNA: TGTGCCAGCAGCGCCCCGGGACAGGGCTCCTACAATGAGCAGTTCTTC.

J is TRBJ2-7 and V is TRBV29-1; TRBD1 agrees at 9 bases. Per germline, CDR1 SQVTM and CDR2 ANQGSEA. The V gene end was trimmed by 3 bases and the J gene end by 10 bases; junction bases not matched to a gene: 7. The length of the CDR3 is 12 residues. CDR3 in DNA: TGCAGCGTTGAGCGGGACAGGGCCGACCAGTACTTC. Translated: CSVERDRADQYF.

To note about this clonotype: A junction end diverges from the germline sequence, so it may reflect a read error. The gene calls are TRBV28 and TRBJ1-2; D remains unclear. CDR3 size: 13 residues. CDR1 and CDR2 (germline): MDHEN, SYDVKM. As DNA, the CDR3 is TGTGTCAGCAGCCTAACACAGTTGGATGGCTACACCTTC. Protein product: CVSSLTQLDGYTF.

The chain combines TRBV12-3 or TRBV12-4 with TRBJ2-7; 9 positions match TRBD2. The CDR3 contains 13 residues. The ends lost 8 bases at V and 6 bases at J; junction bases unmatched: 8. The CDR3 here is CASCISGSREQYF. In DNA form, the CDR3 reads TGTGCCAGCTGTATTAGCGGGAGTCGCGAGCAGTACTTC.

This chain uses TRBV11-2 with TRBJ2-2; D ambiguous. With 8 bases removed from V and 8 bases from J, the gap between germline ends came to 27 bases. In germline, CDR1 is SGHAT, CDR2 FQNNGV. This CDR3 contains 17 residues. Here the CDR3 reads CASARQAWSVVTGELFF. As DNA, the CDR3 is TGTGCCAGCGCCCGTCAAGCGTGGTCAGTAGTCACAGGGGAGCTGTTTTTT.

Points on this clonotype: Given a much more abundant clone one base away, this may be a read error. This chain uses TRBV5-1 with TRBJ2-3, with D possibly matching TRBD1 (5 bases). V gave up 1 base and J gave up 0 bases, with 15 bases separating them. The CDR3 sequence is 17 residues long. Germline CDR1 SGHRS, CDR2 YFSETQ. CDR3 loop: CASSLIPDTTSTDTQYF. The CDR3 region has the DNA TGCGCCAGCAGCTTGATCCCGGACACCACTAGCACAGATACGCAGTATTTT.